Given below is one T cell receptor (beta chain) in context. Antigen: not known. Using immunoSEQ multiplex PCR, the repertoire was profiled, and TCRdb retains in-frame clones only, with some absent. Here the sample spans about 170,000 clones, over 85% being singletons. The sample belongs to a study of T cell responses to AZD1222 COVID-19 vaccine. Notes on the study in general: Recipients of two AZD1222 doses showed rising Spike-specific TCR breadth and depth. Of the AZD1222 recipients, only 5 to 7 were seropositive at baseline. The repertoires were collected only after the peak T cell response.

The V and J ends lost 2 bases and 0 bases respectively, with 8 bases between them. CDR3 length equals 15 residues. Per germline, CDR1 KGHSH and CDR2 LQKENI. The chain is built from TRBV18 and TRBJ1-3; D gene uncertain. The sample consisted of peripheral blood, taken on day 0 of AZD1222 vaccination. This receptor was identified in an adult in good health. The CDR3 DNA reads as TGTGCCAGCTCACCAGAGGTCGTCTCTGGAAACACCATATATTTT. It codes for CASSPEVVSGNTIYF.